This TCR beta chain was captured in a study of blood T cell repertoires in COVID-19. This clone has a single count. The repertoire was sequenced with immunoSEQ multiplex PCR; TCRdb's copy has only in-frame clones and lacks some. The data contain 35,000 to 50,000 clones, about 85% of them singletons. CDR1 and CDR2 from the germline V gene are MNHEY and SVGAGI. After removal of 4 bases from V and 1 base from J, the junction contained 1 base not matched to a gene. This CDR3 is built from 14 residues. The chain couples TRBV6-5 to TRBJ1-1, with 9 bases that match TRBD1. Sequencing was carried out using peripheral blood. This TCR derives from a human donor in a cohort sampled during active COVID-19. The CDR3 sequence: CASSWDRANTEAFF. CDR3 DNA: TGTGCCAGCAGTTGGGACAGGGCGAACACTGAAGCTTTCTTT.